The subject of this entry is one T cell receptor beta chain. The target antigen is unknown. In germline, CDR1 is SGDLS, CDR2 YYNGEE. J gave up 2 bases and V 3 bases, and 6 bases lay outside the gene matches. There are 15 residues in the CDR3. This sample was included in a study of T cell responses to AZD1222 COVID-19 vaccine. Study conclusions and caveats: Increased Spike-specific TCR breadth and depth were observed after two AZD1222 doses. Reports say nearly half of spike-specific TCRs go after unmutated variant regions.

Measured with immunoSEQ multiplex PCR; TCRdb has only the in-frame clones, and not every one. This repertoire shows around 160,000 clones, about nine tenths found once; its top ten account for approximately 3%. The sequence was collected from an adult in good health. The gene calls are TRBV9 and TRBJ2-7; 9 nucleotides match TRBD1. The sample consisted of peripheral blood, taken on day 0 of MenACWY control vaccination. CDR3 amino acids: CASSEGTGTTYEQYF. For the CDR3, the DNA is TGTGCCAGCAGCGAAGGGACAGGGACAACCTACGAGCAGTACTTC.